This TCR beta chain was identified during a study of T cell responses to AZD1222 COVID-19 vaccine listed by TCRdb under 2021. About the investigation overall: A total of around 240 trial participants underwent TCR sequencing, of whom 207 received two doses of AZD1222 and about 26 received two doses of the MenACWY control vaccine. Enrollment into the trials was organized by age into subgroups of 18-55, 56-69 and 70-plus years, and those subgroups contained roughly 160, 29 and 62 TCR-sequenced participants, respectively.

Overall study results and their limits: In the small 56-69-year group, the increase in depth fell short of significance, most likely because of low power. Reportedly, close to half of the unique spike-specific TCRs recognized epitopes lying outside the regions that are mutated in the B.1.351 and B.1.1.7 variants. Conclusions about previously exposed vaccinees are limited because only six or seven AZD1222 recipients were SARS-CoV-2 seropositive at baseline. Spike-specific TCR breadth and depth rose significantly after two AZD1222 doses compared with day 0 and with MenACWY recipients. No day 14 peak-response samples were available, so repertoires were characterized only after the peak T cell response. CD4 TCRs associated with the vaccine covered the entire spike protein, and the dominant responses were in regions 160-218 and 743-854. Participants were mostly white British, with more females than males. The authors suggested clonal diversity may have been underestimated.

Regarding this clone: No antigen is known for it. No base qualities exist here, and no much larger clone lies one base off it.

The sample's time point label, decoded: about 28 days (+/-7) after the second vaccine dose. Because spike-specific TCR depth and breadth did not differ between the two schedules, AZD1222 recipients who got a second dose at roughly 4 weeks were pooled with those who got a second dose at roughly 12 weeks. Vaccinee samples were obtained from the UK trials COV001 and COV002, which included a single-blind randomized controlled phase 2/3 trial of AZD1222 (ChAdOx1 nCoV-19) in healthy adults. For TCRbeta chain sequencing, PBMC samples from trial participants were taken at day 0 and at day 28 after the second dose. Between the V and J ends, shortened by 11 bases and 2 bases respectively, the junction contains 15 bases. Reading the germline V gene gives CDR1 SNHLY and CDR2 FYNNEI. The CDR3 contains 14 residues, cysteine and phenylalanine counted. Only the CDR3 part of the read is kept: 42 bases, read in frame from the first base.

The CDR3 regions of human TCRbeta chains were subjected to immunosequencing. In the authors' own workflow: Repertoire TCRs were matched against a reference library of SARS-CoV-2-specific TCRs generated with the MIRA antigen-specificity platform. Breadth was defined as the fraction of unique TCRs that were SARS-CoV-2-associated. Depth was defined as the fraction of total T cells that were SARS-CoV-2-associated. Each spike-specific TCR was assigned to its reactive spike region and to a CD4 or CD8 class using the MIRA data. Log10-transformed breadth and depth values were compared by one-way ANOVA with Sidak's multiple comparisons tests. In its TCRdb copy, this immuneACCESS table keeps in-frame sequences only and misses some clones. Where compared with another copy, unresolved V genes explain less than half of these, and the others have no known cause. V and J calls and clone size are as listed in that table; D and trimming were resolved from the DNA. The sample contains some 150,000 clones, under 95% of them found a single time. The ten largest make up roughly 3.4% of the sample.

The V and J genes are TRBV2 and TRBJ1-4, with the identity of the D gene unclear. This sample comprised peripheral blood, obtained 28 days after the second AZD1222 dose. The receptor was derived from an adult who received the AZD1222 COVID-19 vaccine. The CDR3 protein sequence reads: CARGGFSTNEKLFF. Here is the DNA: TGTGCCCGAGGAGGATTTTCGACTAATGAAAAACTGTTTTTT. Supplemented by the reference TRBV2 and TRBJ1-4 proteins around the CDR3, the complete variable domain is EPEVTQTPSHQVTQMGQEVILRCVPISNHLYFYWYRQILGQKVEFLVSFYNNEISEKSEIFDDQFSVERPDGSNFTLKIRSTKLEDSAMYFCARGGFSTNEKLFFGSGTQLSVL.